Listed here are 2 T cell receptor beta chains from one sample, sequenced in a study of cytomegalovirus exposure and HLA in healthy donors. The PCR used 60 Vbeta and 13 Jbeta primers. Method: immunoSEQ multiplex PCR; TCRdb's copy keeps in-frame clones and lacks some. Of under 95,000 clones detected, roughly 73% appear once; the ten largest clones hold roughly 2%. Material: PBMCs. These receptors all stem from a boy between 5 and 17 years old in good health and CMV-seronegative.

CDR3 sequence: CASRGGLSSYNSPLHF. CDR3 DNA sequence: TGTGCCAGCAGGGGAGGTCTGAGCTCCTATAATTCACCCCTCCACTTT. The V call is TRBV2, the J call TRBJ1-6; D remains unclear. The germline V gene has CDR1 SNHLY and CDR2 FYNNEI. This CDR3 spans 16 amino acids. The V and J ends lost 6 bases and 0 bases respectively, with 12 bases between them.

CDR3 in amino acids: CASSQNTGDFEPQHF. CDR3 nucleotides: TGCGCCAGCAGCCAGAACACAGGGGACTTCGAGCCCCAGCATTTT. V and J are TRBV4-3 and TRBJ1-5, with TRBD1 matching over 7 bases. CDR1 is LGHNA, CDR2 YSLEER, per germline. The junction had 10 bases not matched to a gene; V was cut back by 3 bases and J by 8 bases. CDR3 length: 15 amino acids.